The 19 T cell receptor beta chains given below trace back to one sample, sequenced in a study of T-cell reconstitution after alpha-beta-depleted transplantation in children. A TCRbeta library incorporating unique molecular identifiers was prepared. MiXCR, applied by TCRdb to the PCR reads, yields one record per CDR3 protein. The sample yields about 690,000 distinct CDR3 sequences, 16% seen once. The source was PBMCs from the stem cell graft donor, collected from the stem cell graft. Source of these receptors: a human donor who donated a stem cell graft to a child with acute myeloid leukemia.

This clonotype has a count of ten or more. This chain connects TRBV5-5 to TRBJ1-3, with D uncertain. Trimming left V 2 bases short and J 3 bases short, with 9 bases between. Germline V CDR1 and CDR2: SGHKS, YYEKEE (reference sequence). The CDR3 is made up of 14 amino acids. The CDR3 bases are TGTGCCAGCAGCTTAGGCGGGATTGGAAACACCATATATTTT. Its translation: CASSLGGIGNTIYF.

The chain has TRBV4-3 and TRBJ1-2, with a tentative D call TRBD1 (5 bases). This CDR3 has 17 residues. Trimming pared 2 bases from V and 4 bases from J, leaving 20 bases between. CDR1 and CDR2 (germline): LGHNA, YSLEER. The CDR3 loop reads CASSQSERDGSLYGYTF. The CDR3 DNA follows: TGCGCCAGCAGCCAATCAGAGAGGGACGGATCCCTCTATGGCTACACCTTC.

This clonotype occurred many times. The V and J genes are TRBV5-1 and TRBJ2-5; tentative D call: TRBD2 (6 bases). Germline CDR1 and CDR2: SGHRS and YFSETQ. The CDR3 is 14 residues long. V lost 3 bases, J lost 4 bases, and 13 bases lay in between. The CDR3 sequence is CASSSTVGGETQYF. The CDR3, as DNA: TGCGCCAGCAGCTCGACCGTGGGGGGAGAGACCCAGTACTTC.

This clonotype was recorded many times. This sequence joins TRBV12-3 or TRBV12-4 and TRBJ1-5, with 10 nucleotides matching TRBD1. The CDR3 is made up of 16 amino acids. The ends lost 6 bases at V and 0 bases at J; junction bases unmatched: 5. CDR3 nucleotide sequence: TGTGCCAGCAGGGTGGACAGGGGGTATAGCAATCAGCCCCAGCATTTT. This encodes CASRVDRGYSNQPQHF.

This clonotype was counted only a few times. J is TRBJ2-5 and V is TRBV20-1; TRBD2 aligns across 9 bases. The germline gives CDR1 DFQATT, CDR2 SNEGSKA (reference sequence). V was clipped by 3 bases and J by 5 bases; unmatched bases: 13. The CDR3 is 16 amino acids. CDR3 nucleotides: TGCAGTGCTAGCCCCCCGGCGGGGGGGATACAGGAGACCCAGTACTTC. Its protein product is CSASPPAGGIQETQYF.

Comment on this clonotype: A much bigger clone sits one base away, suggesting this may be a read error. DNA of the CDR3: TGTGCCAGCACGGAGGGACCTTCGTCCACATATACGCAGTATTTT. Its translation: CASTEGPSSTYTQYF. The J gene is TRBJ2-3, the V gene TRBV12-3 or TRBV12-4; D possibly corresponds to TRBD2 (6 bases). This CDR3 comprises 15 residues.

This clonotype was seen a handful of times. J is TRBJ2-1 and V is TRBV4-3, with TRBD1 as a possible D gene (5 bases). V was cut by 0 bases and J by 8 bases, with 14 bases left in between. This CDR3 comprises 15 residues. CDR1 LGHNA and CDR2 YSLEER come from the germline V gene. The CDR3, as DNA: TGCGCCAGCAGCCAAGATACAACCAGGGATGATGAGCAGTTCTTC. Amino acids: CASSQDTTRDDEQFF.

This clonotype was counted at least ten times. The chain uses TRBV5-6 and TRBJ2-7, with D tentatively TRBD2 (5 bases). Between the trimmed V and J ends, which lost 2 bases and 0 bases, there was a span of 12 bases. The CDR3 loop spans 15 amino acids. Looked up from germline, CDR1 is SGHDT and CDR2 is YYEEEE. The CDR3 DNA reads TGTGCCAGCAGCTTAGACTACGGAAACTCCTACGAGCAGTACTTC. This sequence encodes CASSLDYGNSYEQYF.

Comment on this clonotype: A much larger clonotype is one base distant, so this may be a read error. The chain uses TRBV7-6 and TRBJ1-1; D uncertain. Trimming took off 0 bases at V and 9 bases at J, with 11 bases between the two ends. The germline V gene encodes CDR1 SGHVS and CDR2 FNYEAQ. This CDR3 spans 13 amino acids. The CDR3 nucleotides are TGTGCCAGCAGCTTAGCGGGAGGGTCTAAAGCTTTCTTT. Its protein product is CASSLAGGSKAFF.

The chain is built from TRBV25-1 and TRBJ2-7; no reliable D call. Germline lookup yields CDR1 MGHDK and CDR2 SYGVNS. The V end lost 0 bases, the J end lost 3 bases, and 9 bases lay between the germline ends. The CDR3 runs 14 residues. The CDR3 spells CASSEYGRNYEQYF. CDR3 sequence (DNA): TGTGCCAGCAGTGAATACGGGCGTAACTACGAGCAGTACTTC.

This chain connects TRBV7-2 to TRBJ1-6; D gene unclear. V was clipped by 4 bases and J by 7 bases, with 5 bases between them. The V gene's germline CDR1 is SGHTA and CDR2 FQGNSA. The CDR3 length is 12 residues. The CDR3 loop reads CASSSRNSPLHF. DNA for the CDR3: TGTGCCAGCAGCTCCCGGAATTCACCCCTCCACTTT.

V and J are TRBV7-9 and TRBJ2-3; D possibly corresponds to TRBD1 (5 bases). V gave up 4 bases and J gave up 5 bases, with 10 bases separating them. Germline CDR1 reads SEHNR; CDR2 reads FQNEAQ (reference sequence). The CDR3 has 13 amino acids. The CDR3 DNA reads TGTGCCAGCAGCTCAGATAGGGGAGATACGCAGTATTTT. This translates into CASSSDRGDTQYF.

The table lists this clonotype with many counts. The chain recombines TRBV20-1 with TRBJ2-3; D gene uncertain. Per germline, CDR1 DFQATT and CDR2 SNEGSKA (reference sequence). Trimming pared 3 bases from V and 2 bases from J, leaving 15 bases between. The CDR3 contains 15 residues. The CDR3 DNA follows: TGCAGTGCTAGGGTTCTCTACGGTAACACAGATACGCAGTATTTT. Encoded protein: CSARVLYGNTDTQYF.

The table lists this clonotype with many counts. The rearrangement links TRBV5-5 to TRBJ1-1; no firm D call. The V and J ends lost 4 bases and 1 base respectively, with 14 bases between them. The length of the CDR3 is 15 residues. CDR1 and CDR2 from the germline V gene are SGHKS and YYEKEE (reference sequence). The CDR3 here is CASSPSSLENTEAFF. In DNA, the CDR3 is TGTGCCAGCAGCCCCTCCTCGCTAGAGAACACTGAAGCTTTCTTT. Using reference TRBV5-5 and TRBJ1-1 for the parts outside the CDR3, the full variable domain is DAGVTQSPTHLIKTRGQQVTLRCSPISGHKSVSWYQQVLGQGPQFIFQYYEKEERGRGNFPDRFSARQFPNYSSELNVNALLLGDSALYLCASSPSSLENTEAFFGQGTRLTVV.

This clonotype occurred a few times. The V call is TRBV12-3 or TRBV12-4, the J call TRBJ2-3; the D gene is possibly TRBD1 (5 bases). CDR3 length: 13 amino acids. V gave up 0 bases and J gave up 6 bases, with 7 bases separating them. CDR3: CASSLAGLDTQYF. The CDR3 DNA follows: TGTGCCAGCAGTTTAGCGGGGCTTGATACGCAGTATTTT.

The chain recombines TRBV4-3 with TRBJ2-1; D tentatively fits TRBD1 or TRBD2 (5 bases each). CDR1 and CDR2 from the germline V gene are LGHNA and YSLEER. This CDR3 comprises 16 residues. The ends were cut back, 0 bases at V and 6 bases at J, with 15 bases in the middle. This CDR3 is CASSQDRGGRGNEQFF. The CDR3 DNA is TGCGCCAGCAGCCAAGATCGTGGGGGAAGGGGCAATGAGCAGTTCTTC.

This clonotype showed up just a few times. J is TRBJ1-1 and V is TRBV5-1, with 7 bases lining up with TRBD1. There are 15 residues in the CDR3. The junction had 5 bases not matched to a gene; V was cut back by 3 bases and J by 0 bases. Germline V gene data show CDR1 as SGHRS and CDR2 as YFSETQ. The CDR3 DNA reads as TGCGCCAGCAGCTCAGCCGGGACAGTGAACACTGAAGCTTTCTTT. Protein: CASSSAGTVNTEAFF.

The table lists this clonotype with a few counts. The rearrangement uses TRBV6-2 or TRBV6-3 and TRBJ2-3, with TRBD2 matching 7 bases. The CDR3 covers 17 residues. The V segment lost 6 bases and the J segment 0 bases; nucleotides outside the gene matches: 12. Germline V gene lookup returns CDR1 MNHEY and CDR2 SVGEGT. The CDR3 bases are TGTGCCAGCAGGCCACGACCTCTAGCGGAAAGCACAGATACGCAGTATTTT. Protein sequence: CASRPRPLAESTDTQYF.

The rearrangement joins TRBV7-9 to TRBJ2-7, with D uncertain. Looked up from germline, CDR1 is SEHNR and CDR2 is FQNEAQ (reference sequence). The CDR3 sequence is 12 residues long. Trimming cost V 4 bases and J 9 bases, with 13 bases left between them. The CDR3 nucleotides read TGTGCCAGCAGCTCGACCGGCAGTCGGCAGTACGTC. Its protein product is CASSSTGSRQYV.